Listed below are T cell receptor beta chains from one sample, sequenced in a study of blood T cell repertoires in COVID-19. Sequenced by immunoSEQ multiplex PCR; TCRdb stores in-frame clones only, minus some. The table lists some 320,000 clones, 89% of them singletons. Sample: PBMCs or T cells enriched from blood (not recorded which). Receptors were obtained from a man aged 55-75 years who had recovered from COVID-19. Both conserved end residues are part of each CDR3. The D gene is left open where the match is weak. The size field is filled for only some rows; it gives once, few, many or a size class.

size: -; J: TRBJ2-1; D: -; V: TRBV5-1; CDR3: CASSLGLVSYNEQFF; DNA: TGCGCCAGCAGCTTGGGGCTAGTCTCCTACAATGAGCAGTTCTTC
size: -; J: TRBJ2-7; D: -; V: TRBV7-9; CDR3: CASTINRVYEQYF; DNA: TGTGCCAGCACCATAAACAGAGTCTACGAGCAGTACTTC
size: -; J: TRBJ1-1; D: -; V: TRBV15; CDR3: CATSPQGTVYTEAFF; DNA: TGTGCCACCAGCCCCCAGGGTACAGTATACACTGAAGCTTTCTTT
size: -; J: TRBJ2-6; D: -; V: TRBV9; CDR3: CASSPRGAGANVLTF; DNA: TGTGCCAGCAGCCCCAGGGGGGCTGGGGCCAACGTCCTGACTTTC
size: -; J: TRBJ2-7; D: -; V: TRBV24-1; CDR3: CATSDPQENSYEQYF; DNA: TGTGCCACCAGTGACCCGCAGGAAAACTCCTACGAGCAGTACTTC
size: once; J: TRBJ2-3; D: -; V: TRBV23-1; CDR3: CASSQPEGQGALLAGPDTQYF; DNA: TGCGCCAGCAGTCAACCGGAAGGACAGGGGGCCTTACTAGCGGGGCCAGATACGCAGTATTTT
size: -; J: TRBJ2-3; D: -; V: TRBV7-2; CDR3: CASSLEVSLVTQYF; DNA: TGTGCCAGCAGCTTAGAGGTCTCCCTAGTTACGCAGTATTTT
size: once; J: TRBJ1-1; D: -; V: TRBV19; CDR3: CASRNGGAGYRVTEAFF; DNA: TGTGCCAGTAGGAATGGAGGGGCAGGCTATCGCGTCACTGAAGCTTTCTTT
size: -; J: TRBJ2-7; D: TRBD1; V: TRBV5-6; CDR3: CASSLYPDRAVRDEQYF; DNA: TGTGCCAGCAGCTTGTATCCGGACAGGGCCGTCAGGGACGAGCAGTACTTC
size: once; J: TRBJ1-6; D: -; V: TRBV5-1; CDR3: CASSSYSRTVNSPLHF; DNA: TGCGCCAGCAGTTCCTATTCTCGGACAGTTAATTCACCCCTCCACTTT
size: once; J: TRBJ2-1; D: TRBD2; V: TRBV5-8; CDR3: CASLTISGSVNEQFF; DNA: TGTGCCAGCTTAACCATTAGCGGGAGTGTCAATGAGCAGTTCTTC
size: once; J: TRBJ2-3; D: TRBD2; V: TRBV5-1; CDR3: CASSSGTSSRTDTQYF; DNA: TGCGCCAGCAGCTCTGGGACTAGCTCTCGCACAGATACGCAGTATTTT
size: -; J: TRBJ1-2; D: -; V: TRBV24-1; CDR3: CATSDRLQAGYTF; DNA: TGTGCCACCAGTGATCGCCTACAGGCTGGCTACACCTTC
size: once; J: TRBJ2-1; D: TRBD2; V: TRBV28; CDR3: CASSSYPTSAITYNEQFF; DNA: TGTGCCAGCAGTTCCTACCCGACTAGCGCTATCACCTACAATGAGCAGTTCTTC
size: -; J: TRBJ1-5; D: -; V: TRBV19; CDR3: CASSMTQGSHQPQHF; DNA: TGTGCCAGTAGTATGACGCAGGGGTCCCATCAGCCCCAGCATTTT
size: -; J: TRBJ2-2; D: TRBD2; V: TRBV28; CDR3: CASARLAATGELFF; DNA: TGTGCCAGCGCCCGACTAGCGGCCACCGGGGAGCTGTTTTTT
size: -; J: TRBJ1-4; D: -; V: TRBV28; CDR3: CASDSTNEKLFF; DNA: TGTGCCTCAGACTCAACTAATGAAAAACTGTTTTTT
size: -; J: TRBJ2-7; D: TRBD2; V: TRBV9; CDR3: CASSVSGNTYEQYF; DNA: TGTGCCAGCAGCGTTAGCGGGAACACCTACGAGCAGTACTTC
size: -; J: TRBJ2-5; D: -; V: TRBV18; CDR3: CASSPKDGGLLETQYF; DNA: TGTGCCAGCTCCCCTAAGGACGGAGGACTATTAGAGACCCAGTACTTC
size: -; J: TRBJ2-1; D: TRBD2; V: TRBV5-1; CDR3: CASSRTGTSMDEQFF; DNA: TGCGCCAGCAGTCGCACCGGGACTAGCATGGATGAGCAGTTCTTC
size: -; J: TRBJ1-1; D: TRBD1; V: TRBV18; CDR3: CASSPDRVMNTEAFF; DNA: TGTGCCAGCTCACCAGACAGGGTCATGAACACTGAAGCTTTCTTT
size: once; J: TRBJ2-5; D: -; V: TRBV28; CDR3: CASSWSGTVQETQYF; DNA: TGTGCCAGCAGTTGGAGCGGTACCGTCCAAGAGACCCAGTACTTC
size: -; J: TRBJ1-1; D: TRBD1; V: TRBV2; CDR3: CASSADRGSTEAFF; DNA: TGTGCCAGCAGTGCCGACAGGGGGTCCACTGAAGCTTTCTTT